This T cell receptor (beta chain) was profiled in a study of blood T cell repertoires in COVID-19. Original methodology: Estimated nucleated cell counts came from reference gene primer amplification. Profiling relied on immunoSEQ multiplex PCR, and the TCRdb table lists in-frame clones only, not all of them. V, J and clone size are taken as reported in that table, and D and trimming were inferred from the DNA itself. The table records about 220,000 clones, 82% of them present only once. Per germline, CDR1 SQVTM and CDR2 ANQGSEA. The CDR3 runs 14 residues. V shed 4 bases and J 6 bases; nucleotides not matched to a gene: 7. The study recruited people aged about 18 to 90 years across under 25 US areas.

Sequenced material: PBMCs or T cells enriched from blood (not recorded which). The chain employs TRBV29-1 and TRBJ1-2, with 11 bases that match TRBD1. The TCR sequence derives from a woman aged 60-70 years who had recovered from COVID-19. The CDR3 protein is CSVARTGGSHGYTF. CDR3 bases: TGCAGCGTTGCCCGGACAGGGGGCTCCCATGGCTACACCTTC.